This is a list of T cell receptor beta chains from one sample in a study of blood T cells in healthy people across ages. TCRdb reprocessed the 5' RACE reads via MiXCR and lists one record per CDR3 protein. The data contain approximately 1,100,000 distinct CDR3 sequences, under 45% of them seen just once; the ten biggest clones take up 15% to 20%. Material for sequencing was blood. The receptors shown here come from a woman aged 55-69 years in good health. CDR3s include the opening cysteine and the closing phenylalanine or tryptophan. The D gene is left open where the match is weak. Clone size is stated in some rows and not others, as once, few, many or a class when expanded.

j_gene: TRBJ2-5; v_gene: TRBV28; d_gene: -; abundance: few; CDR3nt: TGTGCCAGCAGTTTTAATCGGGACCAAGAGACCCAGTACTTC; CDR3aa: CASSFNRDQETQYF
j_gene: TRBJ2-5; v_gene: TRBV6-2/TRBV6-3; d_gene: -; abundance: many; CDR3nt: TGTGCCAGCAGCTTGGGGAGCGGTACTCTGGGGACCCAGTACTTC; CDR3aa: CASSLGSGTLGTQYF
j_gene: TRBJ2-4; v_gene: TRBV2; d_gene: TRBD1; abundance: -; CDR3nt: TGTGCCGGCAGTGAAGGCGGACAGGGGGTAGCCAAAAACATTCAGTACTTC; CDR3aa: CAGSEGGQGVAKNIQYF
j_gene: TRBJ2-7; v_gene: TRBV7-9; d_gene: TRBD1; abundance: -; CDR3nt: TGTGCCAGCACCACGGACAGGGCAGACCCCTACGAGCAGTACTTC; CDR3aa: CASTTDRADPYEQYF
j_gene: TRBJ2-3; v_gene: TRBV29-1; d_gene: -; abundance: few; CDR3nt: TGCAGCGTTGGCAATATTCAGGGGGATACGCAGTATTTT; CDR3aa: CSVGNIQGDTQYF
j_gene: TRBJ2-2; v_gene: TRBV3-1; d_gene: -; abundance: -; CDR3nt: TGTGCCAGCAACCCCATGGGGGTGGGAACCGGGGAGCTGTTTTTT; CDR3aa: CASNPMGVGTGELFF
j_gene: TRBJ1-2; v_gene: TRBV25-1; d_gene: TRBD1; abundance: many; CDR3nt: TGTGCCAGCAGTGGACAAGACAGGGGGCGAAGTAGCTACACCTTC; CDR3aa: CASSGQDRGRSSYTF
j_gene: TRBJ2-7; v_gene: TRBV10-3; d_gene: -; abundance: -; CDR3nt: TGTGCCATCAGTGAGCGTCGGCAGGGGCGCTACGAGCAGTACTTC; CDR3aa: CAISERRQGRYEQYF
j_gene: TRBJ1-6; v_gene: TRBV12-3/TRBV12-4; d_gene: -; abundance: -; CDR3nt: TGTGCCAGCAGTTTAAGGGGCAAAGGAGTTAGTTCACCCCTCCACTTT; CDR3aa: CASSLRGKGVSSPLHF
j_gene: TRBJ2-7; v_gene: TRBV28; d_gene: TRBD2; abundance: few; CDR3nt: TGTGCCAGCACCGTAACGGGGGGCTCCTACGAGCAGTACTTC; CDR3aa: CASTVTGGSYEQYF
j_gene: TRBJ2-7; v_gene: TRBV20-1; d_gene: -; abundance: -; CDR3nt: TGCAGTGCTAGCCAGGGTCGGTTGAGCGAGCAGTACTTC; CDR3aa: CSASQGRLSEQYF
j_gene: TRBJ2-1; v_gene: TRBV12-3/TRBV12-4; d_gene: -; abundance: once; CDR3nt: TGTGCCAGCAGTGTCTTGTCTGGGGGTGAGCAGTTCTTC; CDR3aa: CASSVLSGGEQFF
j_gene: TRBJ2-1; v_gene: TRBV7-2; d_gene: -; abundance: -; CDR3nt: TGTGCCAGCACCCTGGGGGCATCCTACAATGAGCAGTTCTTC; CDR3aa: CASTLGASYNEQFF
j_gene: TRBJ1-4; v_gene: TRBV6-1; d_gene: TRBD1; abundance: few; CDR3nt: TGTGCCAGCATAGTCGGGACATCAGGGGGCCCTAATGAAAAACTGTTTTTT; CDR3aa: CASIVGTSGGPNEKLFF
j_gene: TRBJ2-7; v_gene: TRBV6-5; d_gene: TRBD2; abundance: few; CDR3nt: TGTGCCAGCAGTTCCCAGAGACTAGCGGAAACCTACGAGCAGTACTTC; CDR3aa: CASSSQRLAETYEQYF
j_gene: TRBJ2-3; v_gene: TRBV25-1; d_gene: -; abundance: -; CDR3nt: TGTGCCAGCAGTGGCCTACAACTCATAGGTGCGCAGTATTTT; CDR3aa: CASSGLQLIGAQYF
j_gene: TRBJ2-7; v_gene: TRBV25-1; d_gene: -; abundance: -; CDR3nt: TGTGCCAGCAGTGGAGAGGGGGGCTCCTACGAGCAGTACTTC; CDR3aa: CASSGEGGSYEQYF
j_gene: TRBJ1-2; v_gene: TRBV25-1; d_gene: -; abundance: few; CDR3nt: TGTGCCAGCAGTGCTGTGGGAAATGGCTACACCTTC; CDR3aa: CASSAVGNGYTF
j_gene: TRBJ1-4; v_gene: TRBV2; d_gene: -; abundance: -; CDR3nt: TGTGCCAGCAGTGAGGGGCTGACGAATGAAAAACTGTTTTTT; CDR3aa: CASSEGLTNEKLFF
j_gene: TRBJ2-3; v_gene: TRBV27; d_gene: -; abundance: -; CDR3nt: TGTGCCAGCAGCCCCGGGGGCGGACCTAGCACAAATACACAGTATTTT; CDR3aa: CASSPGGGPSTNTQYF
j_gene: TRBJ2-1; v_gene: TRBV30; d_gene: -; abundance: few; CDR3nt: TGTGCCTGGAGTTTGGGGGGATACAATGAGCAGTTCTTC; CDR3aa: CAWSLGGYNEQFF
j_gene: TRBJ2-5; v_gene: TRBV28; d_gene: -; abundance: few; CDR3nt: TGTGCCAGCAGATCCCCCGGGACAAGACAAGAGACCCAGTACTTC; CDR3aa: CASRSPGTRQETQYF
j_gene: TRBJ2-1; v_gene: TRBV10-3; d_gene: TRBD2; abundance: -; CDR3nt: TGTGCCATCCGGGGACTAGTGGGAGGCGGTGAGCAGTTCTTC; CDR3aa: CAIRGLVGGGEQFF
j_gene: TRBJ2-3; v_gene: TRBV3-1; d_gene: -; abundance: few; CDR3nt: TGTGCCAGCAGCCAGACGGGGCCCACAGATACGCAGTATTTT; CDR3aa: CASSQTGPTDTQYF
j_gene: TRBJ2-5; v_gene: TRBV5-1; d_gene: TRBD1; abundance: few; CDR3nt: TGCGCCAGCAGCTTAACGACAGGGAGCCAGACCCAGTACTTC; CDR3aa: CASSLTTGSQTQYF
j_gene: TRBJ2-5; v_gene: TRBV10-3; d_gene: TRBD1; abundance: many; CDR3nt: TGTGCCGCATCTGACAGGGTTGGAGAGACCCAGTACTTC; CDR3aa: CAASDRVGETQYF
j_gene: TRBJ2-7; v_gene: TRBV30; d_gene: -; abundance: -; CDR3nt: TGTGCCTGGAGTAGCGAAGCAGTGTCGGGAAGATACGAGCAGTACTTC; CDR3aa: CAWSSEAVSGRYEQYF
j_gene: TRBJ2-7; v_gene: TRBV5-1; d_gene: TRBD1; abundance: few; CDR3nt: TGCGCCAGCAGCTTGTACAGGGGCCCTACCTACGAGCAGTACTTC; CDR3aa: CASSLYRGPTYEQYF
j_gene: TRBJ1-2; v_gene: TRBV5-1; d_gene: TRBD1; abundance: -; CDR3nt: TGCGCCAGCAGCTTTTCGGGGGACAGGGGCTATGGCTACACCTTC; CDR3aa: CASSFSGDRGYGYTF
j_gene: TRBJ1-1; v_gene: TRBV6-1; d_gene: TRBD1; abundance: -; CDR3nt: TGTGCCAGCAGTGAAGACAGGGGGTTAGGAGAGGCTTTCTTT; CDR3aa: CASSEDRGLGEAFF
j_gene: TRBJ2-7; v_gene: TRBV9; d_gene: -; abundance: few; CDR3nt: TGTGCCAGCAGCGGGGACCCCGGCGAGGCGTCCTACGAGCAGTACTTC; CDR3aa: CASSGDPGEASYEQYF
j_gene: TRBJ2-5; v_gene: TRBV20-1; d_gene: -; abundance: few; CDR3nt: TGCAGTGCTAGAGATCAGTACAGACCCCAAGAGACCCAGTACTTC; CDR3aa: CSARDQYRPQETQYF
j_gene: TRBJ2-7; v_gene: TRBV11-2; d_gene: TRBD2; abundance: -; CDR3nt: TGTGCCAGCAGCTTAGATGGACTAGAAACCTACGAGCAGTACTTC; CDR3aa: CASSLDGLETYEQYF
j_gene: TRBJ1-2; v_gene: TRBV20-1; d_gene: -; abundance: once; CDR3nt: TGCAGTGCCCGACCCGGACTGAGGACTTATGGCTACACCTTC; CDR3aa: CSARPGLRTYGYTF
j_gene: TRBJ2-3; v_gene: TRBV28; d_gene: -; abundance: few; CDR3nt: TGTGCCAGCAGGCCCGACACAGATACGCAGTATTTT; CDR3aa: CASRPDTDTQYF
j_gene: TRBJ1-2; v_gene: TRBV5-1; d_gene: TRBD1; abundance: -; CDR3nt: TGCGCCAGCAGCTTCGGACAGGCTGCTAACTATGGCTACACCTTC; CDR3aa: CASSFGQAANYGYTF
j_gene: TRBJ2-7; v_gene: TRBV3-1; d_gene: -; abundance: -; CDR3nt: TGTGCCAGCAGCCTTACACCGACTCCCCCGTACGAGCAGTACTTC; CDR3aa: CASSLTPTPPYEQYF
j_gene: TRBJ2-3; v_gene: TRBV29-1; d_gene: TRBD2; abundance: -; CDR3nt: TGCAGCGTTGGTAGGATAGCGGGGTCAGATACGCAGTATTTT; CDR3aa: CSVGRIAGSDTQYF
j_gene: TRBJ2-1; v_gene: TRBV7-2; d_gene: -; abundance: many; CDR3nt: TGTGCCAGCAGCTTATTTAGCCAGGGAAGATACAATGAGCAGTTCTTC; CDR3aa: CASSLFSQGRYNEQFF
j_gene: TRBJ2-1; v_gene: TRBV27; d_gene: TRBD2; abundance: few; CDR3nt: TGTGCCAGCAGTGTGGCTAGCGGCCCTCGCGATGAGCAGTTCTTC; CDR3aa: CASSVASGPRDEQFF
j_gene: TRBJ2-1; v_gene: TRBV29-1; d_gene: -; abundance: few; CDR3nt: TGCAGCGTTGTCAAAGCGCTCAAGGATGAGCAGTTCTTC; CDR3aa: CSVVKALKDEQFF
j_gene: TRBJ2-7; v_gene: TRBV12-3/TRBV12-4; d_gene: TRBD2; abundance: -; CDR3nt: TGTGCCAGCAGGGATAGCGGGAGGGCCCACGAGCAGTACTTC; CDR3aa: CASRDSGRAHEQYF
j_gene: TRBJ2-5; v_gene: TRBV6-6; d_gene: -; abundance: -; CDR3nt: TGTGCCAGCAGGGGGGGAGGAGGGGCCCAGTACTTC; CDR3aa: CASRGGGGAQYF
j_gene: TRBJ2-1; v_gene: TRBV29-1; d_gene: -; abundance: -; CDR3nt: TGCAGCGTTCGGTCCGGGCAGCCCTCCTACAATGAGCAGTTCTTC; CDR3aa: CSVRSGQPSYNEQFF
j_gene: TRBJ1-2; v_gene: TRBV29-1; d_gene: -; abundance: -; CDR3nt: TGCAGCGTTGAAGTTGGGTATGGCTACACCTTC; CDR3aa: CSVEVGYGYTF
j_gene: TRBJ1-5; v_gene: TRBV28; d_gene: TRBD1; abundance: -; CDR3nt: TGTGCCATACAGGGGCCCCACAATCAGCCCCAGCATTTT; CDR3aa: CAIQGPHNQPQHF
j_gene: TRBJ2-3; v_gene: TRBV6-1; d_gene: -; abundance: many; CDR3nt: TGTGCCAGCACCAAAGGACATAGCACAGATACGCAGTATTTT; CDR3aa: CASTKGHSTDTQYF
j_gene: TRBJ1-5; v_gene: TRBV12-3/TRBV12-4; d_gene: -; abundance: -; CDR3nt: TGTGCCAGCCGGGGAGGGAGAAATGAGCCCCAGCATTTT; CDR3aa: CASRGGRNEPQHF
j_gene: TRBJ2-1; v_gene: TRBV27; d_gene: -; abundance: -; CDR3nt: TGTGCCAGCGCAAAGACAGAAGGGTCTTACAATGAGCAGTTCTTC; CDR3aa: CASAKTEGSYNEQFF
j_gene: TRBJ2-7; v_gene: TRBV30; d_gene: -; abundance: few; CDR3nt: TGTGCCTGGGAAACAACCTACGAGCAGTACTTC; CDR3aa: CAWETTYEQYF
j_gene: TRBJ2-1; v_gene: TRBV7-6; d_gene: -; abundance: few; CDR3nt: TGTGCCAGCAGCCCCCAACTAGCCGGGGAGCAGTTCTTC; CDR3aa: CASSPQLAGEQFF
j_gene: TRBJ2-1; v_gene: TRBV6-6; d_gene: -; abundance: -; CDR3nt: TGTGCCAGCAGCGGGCGTTCTTACAATGAGCAGTTCTTC; CDR3aa: CASSGRSYNEQFF
j_gene: TRBJ2-1; v_gene: TRBV20-1; d_gene: -; abundance: -; CDR3nt: TGCAGTGCTAGAGATCGGAGGTTCCGGGAGAATGAGCAGTTCTTC; CDR3aa: CSARDRRFRENEQFF